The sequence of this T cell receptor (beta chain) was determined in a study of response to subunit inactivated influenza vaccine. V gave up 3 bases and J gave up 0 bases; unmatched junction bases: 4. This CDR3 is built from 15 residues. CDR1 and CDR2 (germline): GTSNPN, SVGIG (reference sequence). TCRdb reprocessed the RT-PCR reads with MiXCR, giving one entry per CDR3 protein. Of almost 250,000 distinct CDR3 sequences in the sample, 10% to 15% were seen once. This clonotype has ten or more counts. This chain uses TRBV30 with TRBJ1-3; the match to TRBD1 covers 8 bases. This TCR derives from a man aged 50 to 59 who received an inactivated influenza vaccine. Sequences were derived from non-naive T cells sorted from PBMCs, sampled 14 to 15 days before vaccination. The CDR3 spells CAWRRDRSSGNTIYF. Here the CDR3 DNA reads TGTGCCTGGAGAAGGGACAGGAGCTCTGGAAACACCATATATTTT. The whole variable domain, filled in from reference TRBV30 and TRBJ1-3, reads SQTIHQWPATLVQPVGSPLSLECTVEGTSNPNLYWYRQAAGRGLQLLFYSVGIGQISSEVPQNLSASRPQDRQFILSSKKLLLSDSGFYLCAWRRDRSSGNTIYFGEGSWLTVV.